A single sample gave rise to the 12 T cell receptor beta chains below, sequenced in a study of CD8+CD57+ T cells in acquired aplastic anemia. Genomic DNA templated the TCR beta VDJ and CDR3 profiling. One entry per CDR3 protein results from TCRdb running MiXCR on the reads. The table lists 350,000 to 450,000 distinct CDR3 sequences, 55% to 70% of them singletons, with 3.5% to 4.5% in the top ten. Sequencing was performed on sorted CD4+, CD8+, or CD8+CD57+ T cells (not recorded which) from PBMCs. Receptors originate from a human donor in good health, serving as a control.

This clonotype was seen ten or more times. The V gene is TRBV12-3 or TRBV12-4, the J gene TRBJ1-2; 10 nucleotides agree with TRBD1. V lost 5 bases to trimming and J lost 6 bases; unmatched junction nucleotides: 9. CDR3 length equals 15 residues. CDR3 DNA sequence: TGTGCCAGCAGTCCTCACTCCGGGACAGGGGATGGCTACACCTTC. The encoded protein is CASSPHSGTGDGYTF.

The chain combines TRBV7-2 with TRBJ2-7, with 12 bases identical to TRBD1. Germline CDR1 reads SGHTA; CDR2 reads FQGNSA. The CDR3 consists of 16 residues. The junction had 11 bases not matched to a gene; V was cut back by 7 bases and J by 4 bases. CDR3 sequence: CASNLKGQGAGYEQYF. CDR3 coding DNA: TGTGCCAGCAACCTAAAGGGACAGGGGGCCGGGTACGAGCAGTACTTC.

Details on this clonotype: Compared with germline, one end of the junction differs, possibly owing to a read error. The J gene is TRBJ2-5, the V gene TRBV2, with D possibly TRBD1 on 6 matching bases. The CDR3 has 15 residues. Germline loops: CDR1 SNHLY, CDR2 FYNNEI. The DNA of the CDR3 is TGTGCCAGCAACGGGCCGACAGGCACAAAAGAGAGCCAGACCTTC. It is translated as CASNGPTGTKESQTF.

This sequence joins TRBV6-2 or TRBV6-3 and TRBJ2-7, with D unresolved. This CDR3 contains 14 residues. Germline CDR1 MNHEY, CDR2 SVGEGT. V lost 3 bases and J 5 bases, leaving 14 bases between the germline ends. The CDR3 sequence: CASSYSADANEQYF. The CDR3 DNA reads as TGTGCCAGCAGTTATAGTGCCGATGCCAACGAGCAGTACTTC.

The V gene is TRBV20-1, the J gene TRBJ2-7, with TRBD1 identical over 7 bases. Germline V gene lookup returns CDR1 DFQATT and CDR2 SNEGSKA (reference sequence). The CDR3 loop spans 14 amino acids. The V segment lost 5 bases and the J segment 3 bases; nucleotides outside the gene matches: 10. The chain's CDR3 is CSAQTGQRIYEQYF. In DNA, the CDR3 is TGCAGTGCTCAGACGGGACAGCGGATCTACGAGCAGTACTTC.

The chain is built from TRBV29-1 and TRBJ2-7, with D maybe TRBD2 (5 bases). The germline V gene encodes CDR1 SQVTM and CDR2 ANQGSEA. The CDR3 extends over 12 amino acids. Trimming removed 6 bases at V and 11 bases at J, with 20 bases between. This CDR3 is CSVLTESYGKYF. For the CDR3, the DNA is TGCAGCGTGCTGACGGAATCCTACGGGAAGTACTTC.

On this clonotype itself: One end of the junction does not line up with germline, which may come from a read error. The J gene is TRBJ2-1, the V gene TRBV10-3, with D possibly TRBD2 on 5 matching bases. Germline V CDR1 and CDR2: ENHRY, SYGVKD. This CDR3 has 14 residues. CDR3 sequence: CAIRTLESYNERFF. The CDR3 nucleotides read TGTGCCATCAGGACACTAGAGTCCTACAATGAGCGGTTCTTC.

The CDR3 region is CASSPGGSSPGSCTF. CDR3 nucleotides: TGTGCCAGCAGCCCCGGGGGCTCCTCACCGGGGAGCTGTACCTTC. The chain is built from TRBV7-9 and TRBJ1-2, with D perhaps TRBD1 (6 bases). Germline-derived CDR1 and CDR2 are SEHNR and FQNEAQ (reference sequence). The CDR3 loop spans 15 amino acids. V lost 5 bases to trimming and J lost 14 bases, with 27 bases between them. Looking up the rest from reference TRBV7-9 and TRBJ1-2 gives the full variable domain: DTGVSQNPRHKITKRGQNVTFRCDPISEHNRLYWYRQTLGQGPEFLTYFQNEAQLEKSRLLSDRFSAERPKGSFSTLEIQRTEQGDSAMYLCASSPGGSSPGSCTFGSGTRLTVV.

This clonotype has a count of ten or more. CDR3 in amino acids: CASTPIAGQQETQYF. The CDR3 DNA reads as TGTGCCAGCACCCCGATAGCTGGACAGCAAGAGACCCAGTACTTC. This sequence joins TRBV7-9 and TRBJ2-5, with D possibly TRBD1 on 6 matching bases. Germline CDR1 and CDR2: SEHNR and FQNEAQ (reference sequence). V lost 7 bases and J lost 2, with 17 bases in between. This CDR3 comprises 15 residues.

As regards this clonotype: One end of the junction does not line up with germline, which may come from a read error. This chain connects TRBV5-1 to TRBJ2-3, with D perhaps given as TRBD1 or TRBD2 (5 bases each). The CDR3 spans 17 residues. Germline CDR1 reads SGHRS; CDR2 reads YFSETQ. The CDR3 bases are TGTGCCAGCAGCACCCTCGGGACCGGTCGGGGCACAGATACGCAGTATTTT. Its protein is CASSTLGTGRGTDTQYF.

To note about this clonotype: A much larger clone lies one base from this, so it may be a read error. The rearrangement uses TRBV5-8 and TRBJ2-3; D call uncertain. The CDR3 covers 15 residues. Trimming pared 0 bases from V and 9 bases from J, leaving 17 bases between. Germline V gives CDR1 SGHTS, CDR2 YDEGEE. The DNA of the CDR3 is TGTGCCAGCAGCTTGGGTTGGGGTTTAACTGGGACGCAGTATTTT. It codes for CASSLGWGLTGTQYF.

In this sample, this clonotype turned up once. The chain is built from TRBV4-2 and TRBJ2-2; D is undetermined. Between the trimmed V and J ends, which lost 0 bases and 8 bases, there was a span of 10 bases. From germline, CDR1 is LGHNA and CDR2 YNFKEQ. The CDR3 has 14 residues. CDR3 DNA: TGTGCCAGCAGCCAAGATGGGGTAGGAGGGGAGCTGTTTTTT. Translated: CASSQDGVGGELFF.